This T cell receptor (beta chain) was sequenced during a study of radiotherapy plus CTLA-4 blockade in lung cancer. The CDR3 is made up of 15 amino acids. The V gene's germline CDR1 is SGHTA and CDR2 FQGTGA. V gave up 4 bases and J gave up 2 bases, with 12 bases separating them. Sequencing was performed with immunoSEQ multiplex PCR; in TCRdb, only in-frame clones are kept and a portion is missing. The table includes around 82,000 clones, around 80% detected once. The source was peripheral blood, collected from a patient treated with radiotherapy plus ipilimumab. The chain recombines TRBV7-3 with TRBJ2-1; D ambiguous. This receptor was identified in a human donor with non-small cell lung cancer who had stable disease on radiotherapy plus ipilimumab. The CDR3 spells CASSSGAVPYNEQFF. The CDR3 DNA is TGTGCCAGCAGCTCAGGTGCAGTTCCCTACAATGAGCAGTTCTTC.